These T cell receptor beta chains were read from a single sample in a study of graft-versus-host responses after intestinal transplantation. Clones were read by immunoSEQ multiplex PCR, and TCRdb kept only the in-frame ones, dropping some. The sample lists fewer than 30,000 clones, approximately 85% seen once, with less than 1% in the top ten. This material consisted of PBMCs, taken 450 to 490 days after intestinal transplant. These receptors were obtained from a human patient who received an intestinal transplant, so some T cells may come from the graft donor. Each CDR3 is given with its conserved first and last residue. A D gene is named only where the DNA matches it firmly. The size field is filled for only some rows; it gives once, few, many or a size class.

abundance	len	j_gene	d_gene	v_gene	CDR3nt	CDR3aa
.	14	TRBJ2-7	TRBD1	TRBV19	TGTGCCAGTAGCCCAACCCAGGGGGCAAACGAGCAGTACTTC	CASSPTQGANEQYF
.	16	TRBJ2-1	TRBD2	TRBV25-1	TGTGCCAGCAGTGAATATTCGACTAGCGGCTTCAATGAGCAGTTCTTC	CASSEYSTSGFNEQFF
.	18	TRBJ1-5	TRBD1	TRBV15	TGTGCCACCAGCAGGGAGCTGGGGACAGGGGGCCGCAATCAGCCCCAGCATTTT	CATSRELGTGGRNQPQHF
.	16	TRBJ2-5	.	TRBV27	TGTGCCGCTGCCGAAAAGGGGGAAGTAGTTGATGAGACCCAGTACTTC	CAAAEKGEVVDETQYF
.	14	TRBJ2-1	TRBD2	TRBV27	TGTGCCAGCAGCATAGCGGGAGTCCACAATGAGCAGTTCTTC	CASSIAGVHNEQFF
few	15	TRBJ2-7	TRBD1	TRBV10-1	TGCGCCAGCAGTACCCACATCGCAGGGGGCTACGAGCAGTACTTC	CASSTHIAGGYEQYF
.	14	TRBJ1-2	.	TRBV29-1	TGCAGCGCTTTTGTAGGGGCGGCTAACTATGGCTACACCTTC	CSAFVGAANYGYTF
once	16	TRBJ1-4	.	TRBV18	TGTGCCAGCTCAGCAATGGAAGGGGCCTTGAGTGAAAAACTGTTTTTT	CASSAMEGALSEKLFF
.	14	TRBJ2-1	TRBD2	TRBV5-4	TGTGCCAGCAGCCCGGGACTAGCGGGAAATGAGCAGTTCTTC	CASSPGLAGNEQFF
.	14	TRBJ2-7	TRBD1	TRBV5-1	TGCGCCAGCAGCTCGGGACAGGGGGCGAATGAGCAGTACTTC	CASSSGQGANEQYF
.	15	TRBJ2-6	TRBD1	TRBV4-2	TGTGCCAGCAGCCCACAGGGGTCTGGGGCCAACGTCCTGACTTTC	CASSPQGSGANVLTF
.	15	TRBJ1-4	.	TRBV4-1	TGCGCCAGCAGCCAAGCTAGGACGGGGAATGAAAAACTGTTTTTT	CASSQARTGNEKLFF